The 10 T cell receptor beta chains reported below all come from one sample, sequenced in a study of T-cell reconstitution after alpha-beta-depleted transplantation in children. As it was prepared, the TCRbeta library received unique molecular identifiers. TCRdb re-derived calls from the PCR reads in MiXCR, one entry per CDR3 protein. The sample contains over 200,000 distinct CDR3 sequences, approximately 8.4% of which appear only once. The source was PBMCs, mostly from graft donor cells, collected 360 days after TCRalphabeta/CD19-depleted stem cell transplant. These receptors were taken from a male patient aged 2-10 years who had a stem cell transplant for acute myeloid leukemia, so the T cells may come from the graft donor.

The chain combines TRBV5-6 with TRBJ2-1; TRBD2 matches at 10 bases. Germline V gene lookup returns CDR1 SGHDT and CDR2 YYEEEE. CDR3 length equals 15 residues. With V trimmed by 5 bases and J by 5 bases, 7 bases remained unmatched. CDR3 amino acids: CASRFLAGVNNEQFF. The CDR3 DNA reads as TGTGCCAGCAGATTTCTAGCGGGGGTTAACAATGAGCAGTTCTTC.

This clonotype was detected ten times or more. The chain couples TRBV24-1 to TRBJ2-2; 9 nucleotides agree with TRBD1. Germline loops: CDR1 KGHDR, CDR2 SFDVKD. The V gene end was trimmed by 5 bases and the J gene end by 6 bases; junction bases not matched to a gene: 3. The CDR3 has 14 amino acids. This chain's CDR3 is CATSGDRDPGELFF. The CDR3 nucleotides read TGTGCCACCAGTGGGGACAGGGATCCCGGGGAGCTGTTTTTT.

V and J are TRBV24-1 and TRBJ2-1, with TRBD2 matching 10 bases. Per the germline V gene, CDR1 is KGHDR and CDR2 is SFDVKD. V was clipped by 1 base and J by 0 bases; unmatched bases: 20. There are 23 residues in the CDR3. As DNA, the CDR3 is TGTGCCACCAGTGATTTATTAGGGTTGGCTAGCGGGAGCCCCACGAGCTCCTACAATGAGCAGTTCTTC. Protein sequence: CATSDLLGLASGSPTSSYNEQFF.

CDR3 sequence: CASSSQTSGSVGTDTQYF. The CDR3 DNA is TGTGCCAGCAGTTCCCAAACTAGCGGGAGCGTCGGCACAGATACGCAGTATTTT. The rearrangement uses TRBV12-3 or TRBV12-4 and TRBJ2-3; 11 bases match TRBD2. CDR3 length equals 18 residues. The V and J ends lost 4 bases and 1 base, in that order; junction bases with no gene match: 10.

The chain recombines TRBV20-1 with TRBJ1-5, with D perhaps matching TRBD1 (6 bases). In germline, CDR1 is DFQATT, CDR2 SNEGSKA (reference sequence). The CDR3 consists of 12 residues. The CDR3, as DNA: TGCAGATACAGGGAGGGCAATCAGCCCCAGCATTTT. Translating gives CRYREGNQPQHF.

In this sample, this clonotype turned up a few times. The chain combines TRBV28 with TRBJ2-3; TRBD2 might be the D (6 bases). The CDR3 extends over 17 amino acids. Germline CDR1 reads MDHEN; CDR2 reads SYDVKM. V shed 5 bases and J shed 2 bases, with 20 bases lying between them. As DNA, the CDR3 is TGTGCCAGCAGTCCGGGGACTCTCCTTTCTTCCACAGATACGCAGTATTTT. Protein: CASSPGTLLSSTDTQYF.

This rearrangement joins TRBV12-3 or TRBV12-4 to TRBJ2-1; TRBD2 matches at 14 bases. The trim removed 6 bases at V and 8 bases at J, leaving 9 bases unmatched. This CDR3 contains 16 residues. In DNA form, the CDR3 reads TGTGCCAGCAGGCCTCCGGGACTAGCGGGAGAGGATGAGCAGTTCTTC. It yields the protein CASRPPGLAGEDEQFF.

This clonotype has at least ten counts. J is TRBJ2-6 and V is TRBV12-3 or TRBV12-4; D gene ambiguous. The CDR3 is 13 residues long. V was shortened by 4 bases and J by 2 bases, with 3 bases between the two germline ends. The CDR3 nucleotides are TGTGCCAGCAGTTACGCTGGGGCCAACGTCCTGACTTTC. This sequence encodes CASSYAGANVLTF.

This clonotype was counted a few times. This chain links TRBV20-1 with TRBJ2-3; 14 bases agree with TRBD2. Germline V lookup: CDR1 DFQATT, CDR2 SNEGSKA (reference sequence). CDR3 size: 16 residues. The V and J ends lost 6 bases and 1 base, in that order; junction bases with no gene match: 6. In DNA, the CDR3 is TGCAGTGCATCGGGACTAGCGGGAGTTGGCACAGATACGCAGTATTTT. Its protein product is CSASGLAGVGTDTQYF.

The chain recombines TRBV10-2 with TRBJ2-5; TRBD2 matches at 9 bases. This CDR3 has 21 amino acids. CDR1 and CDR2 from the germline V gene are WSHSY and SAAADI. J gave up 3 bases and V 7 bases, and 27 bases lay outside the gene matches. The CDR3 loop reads CASTPYRGAGLAGDEEETQYF. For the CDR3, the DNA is TGCGCCAGCACTCCCTACAGGGGAGCTGGATTAGCGGGAGATGAGGAAGAGACCCAGTACTTC.